These 2 T cell receptor beta chains came from one sample sequenced in a study of neurological immune-mediated disorders. In TCRdb, the 5' RACE reads were re-called with MiXCR into one record per CDR3 protein. The sample yields 50,000 to 70,000 distinct CDR3 sequences, roughly 10% seen once. As to time point: longitudinal time-point 1 (baseline). The sequenced sample was PBMCs. The source of these receptors is a male donor with HTLV-1-associated myelopathy (HAM/TSP).

This clonotype came up many times. The genes are TRBV4-1 and TRBJ2-1; D perhaps matches TRBD1 (5 bases). Germline loops: CDR1 MGHRA, CDR2 YSYEKL. V lost 0 bases and J 0 bases, leaving 12 bases between the germline ends. The CDR3 covers 17 residues. CDR3 DNA: TGCGCCAGCAGCCAAGATTTAGGACACAGCTCCTACAATGAGCAGTTCTTC. This sequence encodes CASSQDLGHSSYNEQFF.

This clonotype was seen repeatedly, ten times or more. The CDR3, as DNA: TGCGCCAGCAGCTTGGATGAGGGTTCCATCTATGGCTACACCTTC. Translation: CASSLDEGSIYGYTF. The rearrangement uses TRBV5-1 and TRBJ1-2; no definite D call. The ends were cut back, 0 bases at V and 4 bases at J, with 13 bases in the middle. Germline V gene data show CDR1 as SGHRS and CDR2 as YFSETQ. This CDR3 spans 15 amino acids.